The 18 T cell receptor beta chains below all came from one sample that was sequenced in a study of naive and memory T cell subsets. The beta constant-region primer was an equimolar mix of two oligonucleotides covering TRBC1 and TRBC2. Via MiXCR, TCRdb re-called the UMI-ligation and nested PCR reads, giving one row per CDR3 protein. The repertoire holds roughly 27,000 distinct CDR3 sequences, with around 11% as singletons. Source material: effector memory CD4+ T cells from blood. Documented subset: effector memory, CD45RA- CD27-. Every receptor here comes from a human donor in good health.

The CDR3 region has the DNA TGCAGTGCTAGCCAATCCGGGTTGAGAAACTATGGCTACACCTTC. Protein sequence: CSASQSGLRNYGYTF. The chain couples TRBV20-1 to TRBJ1-2; D gene unclear. CDR1 and CDR2 (germline): DFQATT, SNEGSKA (reference sequence). The CDR3 consists of 15 residues. Trimming stripped 3 bases from V and 2 bases from J, with 16 bases between.

The chain uses TRBV28 and TRBJ2-5; tentative D call: TRBD2 (7 bases). Trimming removed 8 bases at V and 5 bases at J, with 18 bases between. This CDR3 has 14 residues. In germline, CDR1 is MDHEN, CDR2 SYDVKM. The CDR3: CASAIGGPWETQYF. CDR3 in DNA: TGTGCCAGCGCCATCGGGGGGCCTTGGGAGACCCAGTACTTC.

This clonotype rates as medium-sized. CDR3 amino acids: CASSLGGQYEGEQYF. The CDR3 DNA reads TGTGCCAGCAGCTTGGGGGGACAATACGAGGGCGAGCAGTACTTC. The chain has TRBV5-5 and TRBJ2-7, with a tentative D call TRBD1 (6 bases). The germline V gene has CDR1 SGHKS and CDR2 YYEKEE (reference sequence). V lost 0 bases, J lost 6 bases, and 16 bases lay in between. CDR3 length: 15 amino acids.

With respect to this clonotype: A much larger clone differs by one base, so this may be a read error. The chain recombines TRBV4-1 with TRBJ2-7; no reliable D call. Trimming pared 11 bases from V and 4 bases from J, leaving 6 bases between. CDR3 length equals 9 residues. The germline CDR1 and CDR2 sequences are MGHRA and YSYEKL. The CDR3 loop reads CAGGYEQYF. Here the CDR3 DNA reads TGCGCCGGCGGTTACGAGCAGTACTTC.

The chain couples TRBV29-1 to TRBJ1-5; 7 positions match TRBD1. The CDR3 extends over 12 amino acids. Germline V lookup: CDR1 SQVTM, CDR2 ANQGSEA. Losses at the gene ends were 6 bases for V and 7 bases for J; bases not matched to a gene: 6. Here the CDR3 reads CSVQTGVQPQHF. In nucleotides, the CDR3 is TGCAGCGTCCAAACAGGGGTACAGCCCCAGCATTTT.

The rearrangement links TRBV5-1 to TRBJ2-7, with 7 bases fitting TRBD2. The trim removed 1 base at V and 2 bases at J, leaving 12 bases unmatched. This CDR3 comprises 17 residues. Per the germline V gene, CDR1 is SGHRS and CDR2 is YFSETQ. The CDR3 protein is CASSLPRTGGLPYEQYF. The CDR3 coding sequence is TGCGCCAGCAGCTTGCCCCGGACGGGAGGACTTCCCTACGAGCAGTACTTC.

At least ten counts were recorded for this clonotype. The J gene is TRBJ2-5, the V gene TRBV28; TRBD1 matches at 7 bases. Unmatched junction bases numbered 5, after V lost 3 bases and J lost 1 base. There are 15 residues in the CDR3. Per germline, CDR1 MDHEN and CDR2 SYDVKM. The CDR3 reads CASSFSGTAQETQYF. The CDR3 DNA follows: TGTGCCAGCAGTTTCTCCGGGACAGCCCAAGAGACCCAGTACTTC.

This chain links TRBV4-3 with TRBJ2-5; D remains ambiguous. Per germline, CDR1 LGHNA and CDR2 YSLEER. The CDR3 runs 13 residues. V was cut by 3 bases and J by 0 bases, with 5 bases left in between. The CDR3 DNA sequence: TGCGCCAGCAGCCAGGGCTACCAAGAGACCCAGTACTTC. It translates to CASSQGYQETQYF.

The chain is built from TRBV28 and TRBJ2-3; D uncertain. CDR1 and CDR2 (germline): MDHEN, SYDVKM. Trimming removed 10 bases from V and 6 bases from J, with 14 bases in between. The CDR3 contains 12 residues. The CDR3 reads CATTRAADTQYF. The CDR3 coding sequence is TGTGCCACGACTCGGGCTGCTGATACGCAGTATTTT.

This sequence joins TRBV5-4 and TRBJ2-3, with D possibly TRBD2 on 5 matching bases. The germline CDR1 and CDR2 sequences are SGHNT and YYREEE (reference sequence). This CDR3 contains 15 residues. V shed 0 bases and J shed 6 bases, with 14 bases lying between them. In DNA form, the CDR3 reads TGTGCCAGCAGCTTGGCGAGCGCCACTAGGGATACGCAGTATTTT. Translating it yields CASSLASATRDTQYF. Combining the CDR3 with reference TRBV5-4 and TRBJ2-3 gives the whole variable domain ETGVTQSPTHLIKTRGQQVTLRCSSQSGHNTVSWYQQALGQGPQFIFQYYREEENGRGNFPPRFSGLQFPNYSSELNVNALELDDSALYLCASSLASATRDTQYFGPGTRLTVL.

The J gene is TRBJ1-6, the V gene TRBV4-1; perhaps TRBD1 as D (5 bases). CDR1 and CDR2 from the germline V gene are MGHRA and YSYEKL. CDR3 length: 15 amino acids. Trimming removed 0 bases from V and 19 bases from J, with 22 bases in between. The CDR3 nucleotides read TGCGCCAGCAGCCAAGATAGAGTGGGACTCTACTTACTTCACTTT. Translated: CASSQDRVGLYLLHF.

The chain recombines TRBV6-1 with TRBJ2-4, with D possibly being TRBD2 (6 bases). The length of the CDR3 is 17 residues. CDR1 is MNHNS and CDR2 is SASEGT in the germline V gene. V dropped 1 base and J dropped 0 bases, with 13 bases sitting between them. CDR3 DNA: TGTGCCAGCAGTGAAGACGGGAGAATACTAGCCAAAAACATTCAGTACTTC. It codes for CASSEDGRILAKNIQYF.

Within the sample, this clonotype is medium-sized. The V and J genes are TRBV6-2 or TRBV6-3 and TRBJ2-5; 7 nucleotides align to TRBD2. The V gene's germline CDR1 is MNHEY and CDR2 SVGEGT. This CDR3 comprises 21 residues. The ends lost 7 bases at V and 1 base at J; junction bases unmatched: 27. The CDR3 spells CASTPRFEAWVVRTSQETQYF. As DNA, the CDR3 is TGTGCCAGCACCCCCCGGTTTGAGGCTTGGGTTGTAAGGACTAGCCAAGAGACCCAGTACTTC.

This clonotype has more than one count but fewer than ten. The rearrangement uses TRBV28 and TRBJ1-4; 8 positions agree with TRBD1. CDR1 is MDHEN, CDR2 SYDVKM, per germline. The CDR3 length is 14 residues. Trimming removed 2 bases from V and 8 bases from J; junction bases left unmatched: 4. This chain's CDR3 is CASSLGTGREKLFF. Written as DNA, the CDR3 is TGTGCCAGCAGTTTAGGGACAGGAAGGGAAAAACTGTTTTTT.

The chain uses TRBV9 and TRBJ2-1; D is possibly TRBD2 (7 bases). This CDR3 comprises 16 residues. The germline V and J ends were trimmed by 3 bases and 5 bases, with 18 bases remaining between them. Looked up from germline, CDR1 is SGDLS and CDR2 is YYNGEE. CDR3 amino acids: CASSGRRGGRDNEQFF. In nucleotides, the CDR3 is TGTGCCAGCAGCGGGAGGAGGGGGGGAAGAGACAATGAGCAGTTCTTC. Looking up the rest from reference TRBV9 and TRBJ2-1 gives the full variable domain: DSGVTQTPKHLITATGQRVTLRCSPRSGDLSVYWYQQSLDQGLQFLIQYYNGEERAKGNILERFSAQQFPDLHSELNLSSLELGDSALYFCASSGRRGGRDNEQFFGPGTRLTVL.

This clonotype was picked up many times. The chain has TRBV18 and TRBJ2-7; no firm D call. Germline V lookup: CDR1 KGHSH, CDR2 LQKENI. The CDR3 consists of 15 residues. Trimming pared 5 bases from V and 0 bases from J, leaving 14 bases between. The CDR3 nucleotides read TGTGCCAGCTCAGGCTCATTAGTTGACTCCTACGAGCAGTACTTC. Translating gives CASSGSLVDSYEQYF.

This clonotype was detected many times. The V gene is TRBV30, the J gene TRBJ2-3, with 8 nucleotides matching TRBD2. With 0 bases clipped from V and 1 base from J, the junction kept 0 bases outside the gene matches. The CDR3 runs 14 residues. Looked up from germline, CDR1 is GTSNPN and CDR2 is SVGIG (reference sequence). In nucleotides, the CDR3 is TGTGCCTGGAGTGTACTAGCGGGCACAGATACGCAGTATTTT. Translated, it gives CAWSVLAGTDTQYF. Filled out from reference TRBV30 and TRBJ2-3, the complete variable domain reads SQTIHQWPATLVQPVGSPLSLECTVEGTSNPNLYWYRQAAGRGLQLLFYSVGIGQISSEVPQNLSASRPQDRQFILSSKKLLLSDSGFYLCAWSVLAGTDTQYFGPGTRLTVL.

This clonotype was observed a few times. The chain joins TRBV5-5 to TRBJ2-7, with 12 bases lining up with TRBD2. Germline assignment: CDR1 SGHKS and CDR2 YYEKEE (reference sequence). The trim removed 4 bases at V and 0 bases at J, leaving 2 bases unmatched. The CDR3 has 15 amino acids. The CDR3 protein is CASSRTSGNSYEQYF. CDR3 DNA sequence: TGTGCCAGCAGCCGGACTAGCGGGAACTCCTACGAGCAGTACTTC.